This TCR beta chain was captured in a study of T cell changes during pregnancy in multiple sclerosis. The table came from immunoSEQ multiplex PCR; TCRdb's copy has only in-frame clones and leaves some out. This table has roughly 79,000 clones, 75% to 95% appearing once. The length of the CDR3 is 16 residues. Trimming took 3 bases from V and 1 from J, leaving 15 bases between them. Germline CDR1 is SGHDN and CDR2 is FVKESK. The input for sequencing was CD4+ T cells from peripheral blood mononuclear cells, taken before pregnancy. This rearrangement joins TRBV14 to TRBJ1-2; possibly TRBD1 for D (5 bases). This receptor was taken from a female donor with multiple sclerosis, enrolled in a pregnancy study. For the CDR3, the DNA is TGTGCCAGCAGCCAGAGCAAGGGACTGGATAACTATGGCTACACCTTC. Translated, it gives CASSQSKGLDNYGYTF.